This T cell receptor (beta chain) was profiled in a study of STAT5B mutations in CD4+ large granular lymphocyte leukemia. V lost 6 bases and J lost 9, with 16 bases in between. CDR1 is SGHNT, CDR2 YYREEE, per germline (reference sequence). The CDR3 has 13 amino acids. TCRdb keeps only in-frame clones here, not all; method: immunoSEQ multiplex PCR. There are under 40,000 clones in the sample; 65% to 80% occur only once, and approximately 2.3% lies in the top ten. Sequenced: CD4+ T cells from blood buffy coats. This sequence originates from a human donor in good health. The chain couples TRBV5-4 to TRBJ2-1; perhaps TRBD2 as D (6 bases). CDR3 in DNA: TGTGCCAGCACCGGACTAACGGGCTCTGAGCAGTTCTTC. Encoded protein: CASTGLTGSEQFF.